This entry features one T cell receptor (beta chain) sequence. Its antigen is currently unknown. This entry belongs to a study of T cell repertoires in cytomegalovirus infection. Study-level findings and limits: The study found HLA-C-restricted CMV-specific TCR beta clonotypes dominating the ex vivo response. The cumulative frequency of public TCR beta families identified carriers of CMV plus the relevant HLA.

The V gene's germline CDR1 is SGHTA and CDR2 FQGNSA. The length of the CDR3 is 14 residues. The V end lost 5 bases, the J end lost 4 bases, and 12 bases lay between the germline ends. TCRdb re-called the reads through MiXCR, storing one row per CDR3 protein. This table has hundreds of thousands of distinct CDR3 sequences, about 28% appearing once. This TCR was sampled from a human donor in good health (CMV status not recorded). Some clones in this sample may be carry-over from other donors' samples. The input for sequencing was cultured PBMCs, taken from culture after CMV antigen stimulation. This sequence joins TRBV7-2 and TRBJ2-1; tentative D call: TRBD1 (6 bases). CDR3: CASSGFRGYNEQFF. DNA for the CDR3: TGTGCCAGCAGCGGTTTCAGGGGTTACAATGAGCAGTTCTTC. Based on the CDR3 plus reference TRBV7-2 and TRBJ2-1, the full variable domain is GAGVSQSPSNKVTEKGKDVELRCDPISGHTALYWYRQSLGQGLEFLIYFQGNSAPDKSGLPSDRFSAERTGGSVSTLTIQRTQQEDSAVYLCASSGFRGYNEQFFGPGTRLTVL.